The present entry profiles one TCR beta chain with its context. Its antigen has not been determined. Base qualities were left out, and no much larger clone turns up one base away. Collaborating institutions collected whole blood in K2EDTA tubes following their own protocols. For TCRbeta analysis, collaborators shipped samples as frozen whole blood, isolated PBMCs, or DNA extracted from either of those sample types. The record originates from a study of blood T cell repertoires in COVID-19 (TCRdb year 2020). Notes on the research overall: Collaborator samples came from the United States, Italy and Spain and covered acute and convalescent phases of COVID-19. Samples were obtained from the ongoing ImmuneRACE study (first 160 participants) and from 950 to 1,500 subjects provided by 6 global collaborators. The repertoires were released in a freely available public database meant as a resource for research on the immune response to SARS-CoV-2. The prospective study material was composed of cDNA or gDNA derived from T cells, B-cell-depleted T cells, or PBMCs. Sample metadata almost always included a de-identified subject ID, COVID-19 status, age in years and sex. HLA class I and class II types, where available, came from metadata supplied by the sample provider rather than from assay-based typing. The dataset comprised deeply sampled blood TCRbeta repertoires from subjects exposed to, actively infected with, or recovered from COVID-19. Study-wide findings and limitations: The quantity of clinical and demographic metadata differed by source and by participant and was supplied without curation.

TCRbeta CDR3 regions were amplified from genomic DNA using the immunoSEQ Assay, a bias-controlled multiplex PCR. The authors' pipeline ran thus. Nucleated cell counts per sample were estimated from amplification of reference gene primers within the assay. To quantify the absolute abundance of each unique TCRbeta CDR3 rearrangement, sequence reads were collapsed and filtered. For each sample, productive Simpson clonality was calculated as the square root of Simpson's diversity index across productive rearrangements. Sourced from immuneACCESS, this table was stored by TCRdb with only in-frame sequences that have V and J called. A share of the clones is absent; for the studies checked, an unresolved V gene accounts for under half, and the remainder has no known explanation. V and J calls and clone size are copied from that table; D and trimming were computed from the DNA. Within this sample are tens of thousands of clones, with around 90% of them counted one time only. The leading ten clones occupy approximately 2.2% of the sample.

Reading the germline V gene gives CDR1 MGHDK and CDR2 SYGVNS. The CDR3 runs 15 amino acids, cysteine and phenylalanine included. Only the CDR3 portion is preserved as DNA: 45 bases, with reading frame beginning at the first base. The V and J ends are trimmed by 3 bases and 4 bases, leaving 12 bases between them. This clonotype was sampled from a middle-aged man with acute or convalescent COVID-19. The chain was built from TRBV25-1 and TRBJ2-2; perhaps TRBD2 is the D gene, with 6 bases matching. Sequenced input: peripheral blood. This receptor has the CDR3 CASSDRLDGTGELFF. Here is the DNA: TGTGCCAGCAGTGATCGACTAGACGGCACCGGGGAGCTGTTTTTT.